Shown below are 8 T cell receptor beta chains from a single sample sequenced in a study of cytomegalovirus exposure and HLA in healthy donors. The PCR made use of 60 Vbeta and 13 Jbeta primers. The repertoire was sequenced with immunoSEQ multiplex PCR; TCRdb's copy has only in-frame clones and lacks some. This sample yields over 150,000 clones, of which 79% are seen a single time; approximately 2.3% belongs to the top ten. Sequencing was performed on PBMCs. These receptors were obtained from a man aged 35 to 55 in good health and CMV-seronegative.

This chain joins TRBV28 and TRBJ1-5; D may be TRBD1 (5 bases). The V gene lost 3 bases and the J gene lost 0 bases, with 12 bases spanning the gap. Germline V gives CDR1 MDHEN, CDR2 SYDVKM. The length of the CDR3 is 16 residues. The CDR3 DNA follows: TGTGCCAGCAGTTTCCCCACAGGAGCTAGCAATCAGCCCCAGCATTTT. This translates into CASSFPTGASNQPQHF.

In its sample, this clone was seen once. This chain links TRBV19 with TRBJ2-3, with D perhaps TRBD2 (6 bases). The V end lost 5 bases, the J end lost 6 bases, and 27 bases lay between the germline ends. Germline CDR1 LNHDA, CDR2 SQIVND (reference sequence). The CDR3 extends over 18 amino acids. The CDR3 DNA reads as TGTGCCAGTAGTCTCGGGACTCACACTAGATACATCATCGATACGCAGTATTTT. Translating it yields CASSLGTHTRYIIDTQYF.

This chain joins TRBV4-2 and TRBJ2-1; the D gene is possibly TRBD2 (5 bases). This CDR3 is 19 amino acids long. The germline CDR1 and CDR2 sequences are LGHNA and YNFKEQ. V was shortened by 3 bases and J by 6 bases, with 27 bases between the two germline ends. CDR3 DNA: TGTGCCAGCAGCCAGGACTTGGGCGGCGTGACCCCTGGTCTCAATGAGCAGTTCTTC. Protein sequence: CASSQDLGGVTPGLNEQFF.

CDR3: CASTILTSTYEQYF. Written as DNA, the CDR3 is TGTGCCAGCACCATTCTGACAAGTACCTACGAGCAGTACTTC. This chain uses TRBV6-1 with TRBJ2-7; D is uncertain. The CDR3 covers 14 residues. Between the trimmed V and J ends, which lost 7 bases and 2 bases, there was a span of 15 bases. Germline CDR1 MNHNS, CDR2 SASEGT.

This clone was detected a few times. The rearrangement joins TRBV4-1 to TRBJ2-1; 10 positions agree with TRBD2. With 3 bases clipped from V and 4 bases from J, the junction kept 9 bases outside the gene matches. Germline V gives CDR1 MGHRA, CDR2 YSYEKL. The CDR3 runs to 17 residues. CDR3 loop: CASSHPTSGKGYNEQFF. The CDR3 nucleotides are TGCGCCAGCAGCCACCCTACTAGCGGGAAGGGGTACAATGAGCAGTTCTTC.

This sequence joins TRBV12-2 and TRBJ2-5; the table names TRBD2, a call not compared with the DNA. TRBV12-2 counts as a pseudogene. The CDR3 is 19 amino acids. CDR3 loop: CASRLGLAGLSMGQETQYF. CDR3 nucleotide sequence: TGTGCAAGTCGCTTAGGGCTAGCGGGCCTAAGTATGGGCCAAGAGACCCAGTACTTC.

The chain joins TRBV30 to TRBJ2-3, with 10 bases fitting TRBD2. Germline V gene data show CDR1 as GTSNPN and CDR2 as SVGIG (reference sequence). V dropped 4 bases and J dropped 6; count of bases not matched to a gene: 10. The length of the CDR3 is 15 residues. The CDR3, as DNA: TGTGCCTGGATCCCCACTAGCGGGATACGGGATACGCAGTATTTT. It yields the protein CAWIPTSGIRDTQYF.

The chain uses TRBV6-5 and TRBJ1-5; D is unclear. The CDR3 extends over 16 amino acids. Trimming removed 0 bases from V and 7 bases from J, with 16 bases in between. The germline V gene encodes CDR1 MNHEY and CDR2 SVGAGI. The CDR3: CASSYSTGTEGQPQHF. In DNA, the CDR3 is TGTGCCAGCAGTTACTCGACGGGAACTGAAGGCCAGCCCCAGCATTTT.